This T cell receptor beta chain was observed in a study of cytomegalovirus exposure and HLA in healthy donors. The PCR ran on 60 Vbeta and 13 Jbeta primers. Method: immunoSEQ multiplex PCR; TCRdb's copy keeps in-frame clones and lacks some. The table has 110,000 to 150,000 clones, 60% to 80% seen once. This CDR3 has 14 amino acids. V gave up 7 bases and J gave up 9 bases; unmatched junction bases: 7. Germline V gene lookup returns CDR1 MNHEY and CDR2 SMNVEV (reference sequence). The rearrangement uses TRBV27 and TRBJ1-6; 9 bases fit TRBD1. The specimen sequenced was PBMCs. The sequence derives from a man aged 35 to 55 in good health and CMV-seronegative. The CDR3 bases are TGTGCCAGCACCCTACAGGGGGCAAGTTCACCCCTCCACTTT. This sequence encodes CASTLQGASSPLHF.